This passage covers 28 T cell receptor beta chains from one sample sequenced in a study of follicular helper T cells after annual influenza vaccination. The time point is: 2013-2014 season, 7 days after vaccination. Produced via immunoSEQ multiplex PCR; TCRdb's table is partial and in-frame only. The sample shows thousands of clones, 83% of them seen only once. This specimen was CXCR5+ CD38- circulating T follicular helper cells from blood, taken 7 days after influenza vaccination. Subset: circulating Tfh, non-naive CD4+CXCR5+PD-1+ (ICOS+CD38+ or ICOS-CD38-). All receptors come from an adult who received the influenza vaccine.

This clone was found a few times. The CDR3 reads CASSEFGHNYGYTF. DNA of the CDR3: TGTGCCAGCAGTGAATTTGGACATAACTATGGCTACACCTTC. V is TRBV6-1 and J is TRBJ1-2; a possible D gene is TRBD1 (5 bases). The CDR3 has 14 amino acids. The V gene's germline CDR1 is MNHNS and CDR2 SASEGT. Trimming took off 2 bases at V and 1 base at J, with 8 bases between the two ends.

The V call is TRBV7-2, the J call TRBJ2-1, with D possibly being TRBD1 (6 bases). This CDR3 comprises 14 residues. Between the trimmed V and J ends, which lost 1 base and 3 bases, there was a span of 7 bases. Germline-derived CDR1 and CDR2 are SGHTA and FQGNSA. DNA for the CDR3: TGTGCCAGCAGCTTAGAAGGGGGCTACAATGAGCAGTTCTTC. It translates to CASSLEGGYNEQFF.

The chain recombines TRBV19 with TRBJ1-1; D is unclear. This CDR3 has 14 residues. V was cut by 3 bases and J by 1 base, with 9 bases left in between. Germline V gene sequence: CDR1 LNHDA, CDR2 SQIVND (reference sequence). The chain's CDR3 is CASSIRAGNTEAFF. CDR3 nucleotides: TGTGCCAGTAGTATCCGGGCAGGGAACACTGAAGCTTTCTTT.

As to this clone: This same CDR3 is encoded by further DNA sequences in the sample. V is TRBV5-1 and J is TRBJ1-1, with D perhaps matching TRBD1 (5 bases). V was cut by 0 bases and J by 4 bases, with 13 bases left in between. Per germline, CDR1 SGHRS and CDR2 YFSETQ. CDR3 length: 15 amino acids. For the CDR3, the DNA is TGCGCCAGCAGCTTGGATCCGGGGGTGGGCACTGAAGCTTTCTTT. Protein sequence: CASSLDPGVGTEAFF.

The chain combines TRBV6-5 with TRBJ1-4; the D is unclear. Per the germline V gene, CDR1 is MNHEY and CDR2 is SVGAGI. The CDR3 runs 14 residues. The V and J ends lost 2 bases and 0 bases respectively, with 4 bases between them. The CDR3 region has the DNA TGTGCCAGCAGTTACGGGCCAACTAATGAAAAACTGTTTTTT. Residues: CASSYGPTNEKLFF.

This chain connects TRBV28 to TRBJ1-2; a weak D match, TRBD1 (5 bases). The CDR3 spans 13 residues. Germline values: CDR1 MDHEN, CDR2 SYDVKM. The V gene lost 6 bases and the J gene lost 1 base, with 9 bases spanning the gap. The CDR3 sequence is CASRAGFNYGYTF. The CDR3 DNA follows: TGTGCCAGCAGAGCAGGGTTTAACTATGGCTACACCTTC.

V usage is TRBV2 and J usage is TRBJ2-5; D ambiguous. The CDR3 is made up of 14 amino acids. Germline V CDR1 and CDR2: SNHLY, FYNNEI. V was clipped by 5 bases and J by 3 bases, with 13 bases between them. CDR3 region: CASSRSSTEETQYF. CDR3 bases: TGTGCCAGCAGTCGGAGTAGCACCGAAGAGACCCAGTACTTC.

This sequence joins TRBV11-2 and TRBJ2-3; D is ambiguous. CDR1 is SGHAT, CDR2 FQNNGV, per germline. V lost 5 bases and J 0 bases, leaving 12 bases between the germline ends. The CDR3 totals 15 residues. This CDR3 is CASSTQVTSTDTQYF. The CDR3 DNA is TGTGCCAGCAGCACCCAGGTGACAAGCACAGATACGCAGTATTTT.

This clone was observed a handful of times. This CDR3 reads CASQRDSHEEQYF. CDR3 nucleotide sequence: TGTGCCAGCCAACGGGATTCCCACGAAGAGCAGTACTTC. V gene TRBV2 combines with J gene TRBJ2-7, with TRBD2 as a possible D gene (5 bases). This CDR3 is built from 13 residues. Trimming removed 8 bases from V and 7 bases from J, with 18 bases in between. Germline assignment: CDR1 SNHLY and CDR2 FYNNEI.

The chain has TRBV4-2 and TRBJ2-4; unclear D gene. CDR3 length equals 15 residues. Trimming pared 1 base from V and 1 base from J, leaving 8 bases between. The germline gives CDR1 LGHNA, CDR2 YNFKEQ. CDR3 protein: CASSQGDNAKNIQYF. The CDR3 nucleotides read TGTGCCAGCAGCCAAGGGGATAATGCCAAAAACATTCAGTACTTC.

In nucleotides, the CDR3 is TGTGCCAGTAGTATCGGACTAGCGGGGACTGAGCAGTTCTTC. It yields the protein CASSIGLAGTEQFF. The chain has TRBV19 and TRBJ2-1; TRBD2 aligns across 12 bases. This CDR3 is 14 amino acids long. V was clipped by 3 bases and J by 9 bases; unmatched bases: 3. The germline gives CDR1 LNHDA, CDR2 SQIVND (reference sequence).

The CDR3 DNA reads as TGTGCTAGTGGATCCGGGACTAGCGAGCGGAATGAGCAGTTCTTC. This translates into CASGSGTSERNEQFF. The J gene is TRBJ2-1, the V gene TRBV12-5, with 10 bases lining up with TRBD2. CDR1 is LGHNT and CDR2 is FRNRAP in the germline V gene. This CDR3 region has 15 residues. With 6 bases clipped from V and 7 bases from J, the junction kept 9 bases outside the gene matches. The full variable domain, in which reference TRBV12-5 and TRBJ2-1 provide the parts outside the CDR3, is DARVTQTPRHKVTEMGQEVTMRCQPILGHNTVFWYRQTMMQGLELLAYFRNRAPLDDSGMPKDRFSAEMPDATLATLKIQPSEPRDSAVYFCASGSGTSERNEQFFGPGTRLTVL.

The chain combines TRBV30 with TRBJ1-1, with D tentatively TRBD1 (6 bases). There are 14 residues in the CDR3. V lost 5 bases and J lost 3, with 16 bases in between. Germline V gives CDR1 GTSNPN, CDR2 SVGIG (reference sequence). The DNA for the CDR3 is TGTGCCTGGGGAATAGGGGGGAGGGACACTGAAGCTTTCTTT. As protein: CAWGIGGRDTEAFF.

The sample holds a few counts of this clone. The chain recombines TRBV10-1 with TRBJ1-3; no clear D gene. V dropped 7 bases and J dropped 2 bases, with 12 bases sitting between them. The germline gives CDR1 WNHNN, CDR2 SYGVQD (reference sequence). CDR3 length: 14 residues. The CDR3 here is CASNPGFAGNTIYF. In DNA, the CDR3 is TGCGCCAGCAATCCGGGGTTTGCTGGAAACACCATATATTTT.

This sequence joins TRBV6-5 and TRBJ2-3, with 8 bases aligning to TRBD2. Germline CDR1 is MNHEY and CDR2 is SVGAGI. This CDR3 has 16 amino acids. V shed 0 bases and J 8 bases; nucleotides not matched to a gene: 10. The CDR3 here is CASSYSISGGPGTQYF. Written as DNA, the CDR3 is TGTGCCAGCAGTTACTCGATATCGGGAGGGCCGGGTACGCAGTATTTT.

This chain links TRBV28 with TRBJ2-4; D might be TRBD2 (5 bases). With 3 bases removed from V and 5 bases from J, the gap between germline ends came to 14 bases. Germline CDR1 reads MDHEN; CDR2 reads SYDVKM. This CDR3 is 15 amino acids long. Here the CDR3 reads CASSLVGEGENIQYF. CDR3 coding DNA: TGTGCCAGCAGTTTGGTGGGAGAGGGTGAAAACATTCAGTACTTC. The whole variable domain, remainder taken from reference TRBV28 and TRBJ2-4, is DVKVTQSSRYLVKRTGEKVFLECVQDMDHENMFWYRQDPGLGLRLIYFSYDVKMKEKGDIPEGYSVSREKKERFSLILESASTNQTSMYLCASSLVGEGENIQYFGAGTRLSVL.

This chain links TRBV6-1 with TRBJ2-7; 10 bases match TRBD1. This CDR3 has 15 amino acids. V dropped 4 bases and J dropped 6; count of bases not matched to a gene: 9. Germline CDR1 MNHNS, CDR2 SASEGT. The CDR3 spells CASSASGQGMGEQYF. As DNA, the CDR3 is TGTGCCAGCAGTGCCTCGGGACAGGGGATGGGCGAGCAGTACTTC.

The chain links TRBV28 to TRBJ1-5; D is ambiguous. From germline, CDR1 is MDHEN and CDR2 SYDVKM. CDR3 length: 14 amino acids. Trimming pared 5 bases from V and 5 bases from J, leaving 13 bases between. The chain's CDR3 is CASSPRLGDQPQHF. CDR3 sequence (DNA): TGTGCCAGCAGTCCCCGTCTGGGAGATCAGCCCCAGCATTTT. Variable domain in full (rest from reference TRBV28 and TRBJ1-5): DVKVTQSSRYLVKRTGEKVFLECVQDMDHENMFWYRQDPGLGLRLIYFSYDVKMKEKGDIPEGYSVSREKKERFSLILESASTNQTSMYLCASSPRLGDQPQHFGDGTRLSIL.

The chain has TRBV27 and TRBJ2-2, with 9 bases lining up with TRBD1. The CDR3 is made up of 14 amino acids. V shed 6 bases, J shed 5 bases, and the junction held 4 bases outside the gene matches. Germline V gene sequence: CDR1 MNHEY, CDR2 SMNVEV (reference sequence). The CDR3 nucleotides are TGTGCCAGCAGAAGACAGGGGGGGACCGGGGAGCTGTTTTTT. Translating gives CASRRQGGTGELFF.

This clone was observed a few times. The CDR3 DNA sequence: TGTGCCAGCAGTTACACAGGGGAGCCCCAGCATTTT. The encoded protein is CASSYTGEPQHF. The chain carries TRBV6-6 and TRBJ1-5; 7 positions match TRBD1. The CDR3 extends over 12 amino acids. Germline CDR1 and CDR2: MNHNY and SVGAGI (reference sequence). J was trimmed by 8 bases and V by 2 bases; bases with no gene match: 0.

This chain links TRBV5-5 with TRBJ1-2; D ambiguous. Trimming pared 0 bases from V and 2 bases from J, leaving 8 bases between. The CDR3 sequence is 14 residues long. Germline CDR1 is SGHKS and CDR2 is YYEKEE (reference sequence). As DNA, the CDR3 is TGTGCCAGCAGCTTGGCACAGCCAAACTATGGCTACACCTTC. The encoded protein is CASSLAQPNYGYTF.

The rearrangement joins TRBV28 to TRBJ1-4; possible D gene TRBD1, 5 bases. V lost 6 bases, J lost 3 bases, and 14 bases lay in between. The CDR3 loop spans 15 amino acids. Germline CDR1 and CDR2: MDHEN and SYDVKM. The CDR3 DNA is TGTGCCAGCAGAAGGGGTAGCGGCGCTAATGAAAAACTGTTTTTT. Translated, it gives CASRRGSGANEKLFF.

This chain links TRBV19 with TRBJ2-4; 8 bases fit TRBD1. The V segment lost 5 bases and the J segment 3 bases; nucleotides outside the gene matches: 3. The CDR3 contains 14 residues. The germline V gene encodes CDR1 LNHDA and CDR2 SQIVND (reference sequence). The CDR3 sequence is CASSVTGDKNIQYF. CDR3 DNA: TGTGCCAGTAGTGTGACAGGGGACAAAAACATTCAGTACTTC.

This sequence joins TRBV6-5 and TRBJ1-1, with D hard to call. Trimming removed 4 bases at V and 0 bases at J, with 12 bases between. The CDR3 extends over 15 amino acids. Germline CDR1 reads MNHEY; CDR2 reads SVGAGI. The CDR3, as DNA: TGTGCCAGCAGTTTTTCGGGGTCTCTGAACACTGAAGCTTTCTTT. Translation gives CASSFSGSLNTEAFF.

The chain employs TRBV7-2 and TRBJ1-6; D unresolved. Germline lookup yields CDR1 SGHTA and CDR2 FQGNSA. Deletions cut 2 bases from V and 6 bases from J, with 5 bases between. The CDR3 is 13 residues long. Here the CDR3 reads CASSLSGNSPLHF. The CDR3 DNA follows: TGTGCCAGCAGCTTATCGGGTAATTCACCCCTCCACTTT.

This chain links TRBV6-1 with TRBJ2-7; TRBD1 agrees at 9 bases. Germline-derived CDR1 and CDR2 are MNHNS and SASEGT. Trimming took 8 bases from V and 5 from J; bases not matched to a gene: 13. The CDR3 totals 15 residues. CDR3 in amino acids: CASSPTGTGFDEQYF. The CDR3 coding sequence is TGTGCCAGCTCTCCTACCGGGACAGGGTTTGACGAGCAGTACTTC.

V gene TRBV11-2 combines with J gene TRBJ2-2, with no clear D. Trimming removed 5 bases at V and 0 bases at J, with 10 bases between. The CDR3 consists of 15 residues. Germline CDR1 reads SGHAT; CDR2 reads FQNNGV. In DNA form, the CDR3 reads TGTGCCAGCAGCGGCCCGGTGACGAACACCGGGGAGCTGTTTTTT. Translated: CASSGPVTNTGELFF.

The V gene is TRBV6-5, the J gene TRBJ2-5; a weak D match, TRBD2 (6 bases). V lost 6 bases to trimming and J lost 2 bases, with 10 bases between them. The germline CDR1 and CDR2 sequences are MNHEY and SVGAGI. This CDR3 spans 13 amino acids. CDR3 sequence: CASSGTYQETQYF. The CDR3 bases are TGTGCCAGCAGCGGGACTTATCAAGAGACCCAGTACTTC.